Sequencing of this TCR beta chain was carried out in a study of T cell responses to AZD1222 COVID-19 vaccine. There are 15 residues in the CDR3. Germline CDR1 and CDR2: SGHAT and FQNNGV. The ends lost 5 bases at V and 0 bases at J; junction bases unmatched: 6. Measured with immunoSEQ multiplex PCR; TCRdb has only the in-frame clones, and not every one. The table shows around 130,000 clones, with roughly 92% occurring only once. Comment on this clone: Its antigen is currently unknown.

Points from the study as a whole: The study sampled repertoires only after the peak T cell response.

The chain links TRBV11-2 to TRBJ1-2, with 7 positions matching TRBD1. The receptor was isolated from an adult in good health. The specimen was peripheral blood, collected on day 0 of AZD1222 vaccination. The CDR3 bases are TGTGCCAGCAGCAACAACAGGGGCTCTAACTATGGCTACACCTTC. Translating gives CASSNNRGSNYGYTF.